These T cell receptor beta chains were read from a single sample in a study of T cell repertoires in cytomegalovirus infection. TCRdb ran MiXCR on the reads and lists one entry per CDR3 protein. The sample holds about 490,000 distinct CDR3 sequences, 15% to 20% seen once. The sample taken for sequencing was CD8+ T cells from PBMCs. Receptors originate from a human donor in good health (CMV status not recorded). Some clones in this sample may be carry-over from other donors' samples. Each CDR3 is given with its conserved first and last residue. Fields, in order: D gene, clone size, J gene, V gene, CDR3 DNA, CDR3 protein. A D gene is named only where the DNA matches it firmly. Size values are once, few and many counts, or a class for expanded clones, and some rows have none.

D: TRBD2; size: -; J: TRBJ2-1; V: TRBV7-8; DNA: TGTGCAAGCAGCTTAGAAGGGCTAGCGGGCCCCAATGATCAGTTCTTC; CDR3: CASSLEGLAGPNDQFF
D: -; size: -; J: TRBJ2-1; V: TRBV20-1; DNA: TGCAGTGCTAGGAGTCTCGAAAGGGGCACGCAGTTCTTC; CDR3: CSARSLERGTQFF
D: -; size: many; J: TRBJ1-2; V: TRBV14; DNA: TGTGCCAGCAGTCCTAGGGACACCAACTATGGCTACACCTTC; CDR3: CASSPRDTNYGYTF
D: TRBD2; size: many; J: TRBJ2-7; V: TRBV28; DNA: TGTGCCAGCAGTTCAGGACTAGCGGGTAAACTCTCCTACGAGCAGTACTTC; CDR3: CASSSGLAGKLSYEQYF
D: -; size: few; J: TRBJ2-2; V: TRBV7-9; DNA: TGTGCCAGCAGTTCCCCGGGACACCTCAACACCGGGGAGCTGTTTTTT; CDR3: CASSSPGHLNTGELFF
D: -; size: many; J: TRBJ1-5; V: TRBV7-8; DNA: TGTGCCAGCAGCTTGGACCTGAGGAAAGGGGAGGGCAATCAGCCCCAGCATTTT; CDR3: CASSLDLRKGEGNQPQHF
D: -; size: many; J: TRBJ1-2; V: TRBV12-3/TRBV12-4; DNA: TGTGCCAGCACTAATGAGGAGGGGGCTAACTATGGCTACACCTTC; CDR3: CASTNEEGANYGYTF
D: -; size: few; J: TRBJ1-2; V: TRBV19; DNA: TGTGCCAGTAGCAACCCGGGCTGGGAGGGGTATGGCTACACCTTC; CDR3: CASSNPGWEGYGYTF
D: TRBD2; size: -; J: TRBJ2-1; V: TRBV9; DNA: TGTGCCAGCAGCGTAGGAGGGGGACTAGCCTACAATGAGCAGTTCTTC; CDR3: CASSVGGGLAYNEQFF
D: -; size: many; J: TRBJ1-1; V: TRBV12-3/TRBV12-4; DNA: TGTGCCAGCAACCACCGCTCCAAAGGACACACTGAAGCTTTCTTT; CDR3: CASNHRSKGHTEAFF
D: TRBD1; size: many; J: TRBJ1-2; V: TRBV9; DNA: TGTGCCAGCAGCCCCCGGGACAGGGGTGGCTACACCTTC; CDR3: CASSPRDRGGYTF
D: -; size: many; J: TRBJ2-2; V: TRBV5-4; DNA: TGTGCCAGCAGCTTGGCCAGCAGAACCGGGGAGCTGTTTTTT; CDR3: CASSLASRTGELFF
D: TRBD2; size: many; J: TRBJ2-3; V: TRBV7-3; DNA: TGTGCCAGCAGCCTGCGGGGGAGCGGGGGGCGCAACCGCACAGATACGCAGTATTTT; CDR3: CASSLRGSGGRNRTDTQYF
D: -; size: many; J: TRBJ2-7; V: TRBV7-9; DNA: TGTGCCAGCAGCTCGGGGGACCCACCTCTGGAGCAGTACTTC; CDR3: CASSSGDPPLEQYF
D: -; size: -; J: TRBJ2-7; V: TRBV3-1; DNA: TGTGCCAGCAGCCCAAAAGGGCGTCCCCCTCACGAGCAGTACTTC; CDR3: CASSPKGRPPHEQYF
D: -; size: many; J: TRBJ2-1; V: TRBV4-1; DNA: TGCGCCAGCAGCCAGGCGCTGGGCGGCTCCTACAATGAGCAGTTCTTC; CDR3: CASSQALGGSYNEQFF
D: -; size: few; J: TRBJ2-2; V: TRBV6-1; DNA: TGTGCCAGCACTGACAGCCTAAACACCGGGGAGCTGTTTTTT; CDR3: CASTDSLNTGELFF
D: -; size: many; J: TRBJ2-4; V: TRBV7-8; DNA: TGTGCCAGCAGCTTTCACTTCGGGACAGTCGGAGGGAAAAACATTCAGTACTTC; CDR3: CASSFHFGTVGGKNIQYF
D: -; size: many; J: TRBJ1-2; V: TRBV6-6; DNA: TGTGCCAGCTGGGGGGGGGAGAGAAACTATGGCTACACCTTC; CDR3: CASWGGERNYGYTF
D: -; size: many; J: TRBJ1-1; V: TRBV11-2; DNA: TGTGCCAGCAGCTTCACCCCAAGCACTGAAGCTTTCTTT; CDR3: CASSFTPSTEAFF
D: TRBD2; size: many; J: TRBJ2-3; V: TRBV4-1; DNA: TGCGCCAGCAGCCAATCGAGCGGGGGGGCGAGAGCAGATACGCAGTATTTT; CDR3: CASSQSSGGARADTQYF
D: -; size: -; J: TRBJ2-1; V: TRBV9; DNA: TGTGCCAGCAGCGTGACAGACAATGAGCAGTTCTTC; CDR3: CASSVTDNEQFF
D: TRBD1; size: -; J: TRBJ1-1; V: TRBV4-1; DNA: TGTGCCAGCAGCCACCCTTTCGGGACAGGGGGGCAAAGTGAAGCTTTCTTT; CDR3: CASSHPFGTGGQSEAFF
D: -; size: many; J: TRBJ2-1; V: TRBV6-2/TRBV6-3; DNA: TGTGCCAGCAGCCCCGCGGGGTTTCCTAATGAGCAGTTCTTC; CDR3: CASSPAGFPNEQFF
D: TRBD2; size: many; J: TRBJ2-1; V: TRBV5-1; DNA: TGCGCCAGCAGCCTCCCCCGGGGCGGGAGCTCCTACAATGAGCAGTTCTTC; CDR3: CASSLPRGGSSYNEQFF
D: TRBD1; size: few; J: TRBJ1-6; V: TRBV3-1; DNA: TGTGCCAGCCGGGACAGAAATTCACCCCTCCACTTT; CDR3: CASRDRNSPLHF
D: -; size: few; J: TRBJ1-3; V: TRBV20-1; DNA: TGCAGTGCTAAGCAGGGAGACGGAAACACCATATATTTT; CDR3: CSAKQGDGNTIYF
D: -; size: -; J: TRBJ1-2; V: TRBV5-1; DNA: TGCGCCAGCAGCTTTGGGGAGGGGACGCCGGAGGACTATGGCTACACCTTC; CDR3: CASSFGEGTPEDYGYTF
D: -; size: few; J: TRBJ2-1; V: TRBV12-5; DNA: TGTGCTAGTGGCATAGGAGGGGCTCTCTACAATGAGCAGTTCTTC; CDR3: CASGIGGALYNEQFF
D: -; size: many; J: TRBJ2-1; V: TRBV7-9; DNA: TGTGCCAGCGGTACTAGGGGGGACTTTTCCTACAATGAGCAGTTCTTC; CDR3: CASGTRGDFSYNEQFF
D: -; size: many; J: TRBJ1-2; V: TRBV7-2; DNA: TGTGCCAGCAGCCTCCGGACAGAAAACTATGGCTACACCTTC; CDR3: CASSLRTENYGYTF
D: -; size: many; J: TRBJ2-1; V: TRBV19; DNA: -; CDR3: CASSIGLSFNFGNEQFF
D: TRBD2; size: few; J: TRBJ2-7; V: TRBV11-2; DNA: TGTGCCAGCAGTTTTAATAGCGGGAGCCCCTACGAGCAGTACTTC; CDR3: CASSFNSGSPYEQYF
D: -; size: many; J: TRBJ2-1; V: TRBV2; DNA: TGTGCCAGCAGTCAGGCCGGGCGGGTGTACAATGAGCAGTTCTTC; CDR3: CASSQAGRVYNEQFF
D: -; size: many; J: TRBJ2-3; V: TRBV6-6; DNA: TGTGCCAGCAGAAGCTTCCCCCCGATTTTCCCAGATACGCAGTATTTT; CDR3: CASRSFPPIFPDTQYF
D: TRBD2; size: many; J: TRBJ2-1; V: TRBV11-1; DNA: TGTGCCAGCAGCCTAGCGGTAAACAGAAATGAGCAGTTCTTC; CDR3: CASSLAVNRNEQFF